This T cell receptor beta chain was identified during a study of blood T cell repertoires in COVID-19. As for the study in general: The United States, Italy and Spain provided the acute and convalescent COVID-19 samples. The cDNA or gDNA used as material had been derived from T cells, B-cell-depleted T cells, or PBMCs.

V was clipped by 6 bases and J by 3 bases, with 11 bases between them. The CDR3 runs to 13 residues. CDR1 is SNHLY and CDR2 is FYNNEI in the germline V gene. How the authors handled the data: For nucleated cells, counts were estimated from reference gene primer amplification. Produced via immunoSEQ multiplex PCR; TCRdb's table is partial and in-frame only. The DNA gave D and trimming, while V, J and clone size come from that table. The sample lists around 160,000 clones; around 80% were seen once. Sequencing used peripheral blood. This clonotype was obtained from a man aged 55 to 69 with active or convalescent COVID-19. This chain uses TRBV2 with TRBJ1-2, with TRBD1 as a possible D gene (6 bases). The DNA for the CDR3 is TGTGCCAGCAGCAGGGGTTTGGACTATGGCTACACCTTC. Amino acids: CASSRGLDYGYTF.